The rows below give T cell receptor beta chains drawn from one sample of a study of blood T cell repertoires in COVID-19. Here immunoSEQ multiplex PCR was the method, and the copy in TCRdb shows in-frame clones only, minus some. This table holds about 220,000 clones, 80% to 90% found once. Material: peripheral blood. The receptor set was obtained from a man aged 45-60 years with active or convalescent COVID-19. Each CDR3 is given with its conserved first and last residue. The D gene is left open where the match is weak. Part of the rows lack a size; the others show once, few, many or a class for expanded clones.

j_gene | d_gene | abundance | v_gene | CDR3aa | CDR3nt
TRBJ2-1 | TRBD2 | - | TRBV28 | CASSLAGVGYNEQFF | TGTGCCAGCAGTCTAGCGGGAGTAGGGTACAATGAGCAGTTCTTC
TRBJ2-3 | - | - | TRBV7-2 | CASSLERGPDTQYF | TGTGCCAGCAGCTTAGAAAGGGGCCCAGATACGCAGTATTTT
TRBJ2-5 | TRBD2 | - | TRBV3-1/TRBV3-2 | CASSGSGGPWETQYF | TGTGCCAGCTCGGGTTCGGGGGGGCCGTGGGAGACCCAGTACTTC
TRBJ2-5 | TRBD1 | - | TRBV5-1 | CASSPGQVKEETQYF | TGCGCCAGCAGCCCCGGACAGGTTAAAGAAGAGACCCAGTACTTC
TRBJ2-1 | TRBD1 | - | TRBV11-3 | CASSSYPGQEQFF | TGTGCCAGCAGCTCGTACCCGGGACAGGAGCAGTTCTTC
TRBJ2-1 | - | - | TRBV24-1 | CATSDFRGEEQFF | TGTGCCACCAGTGATTTCCGTGGAGAAGAGCAGTTCTTC
TRBJ1-3 | - | few | TRBV5-5 | CASSLGRRGNTIYF | TGTGCCAGCAGCTTGGGTCGTCGGGGAAACACCATATATTTT
TRBJ1-5 | - | - | TRBV5-4 | CASSVDGSNQPQHF | TGTGCCAGCAGCGTGGACGGTAGCAATCAGCCCCAGCATTTT
TRBJ1-2 | TRBD1 | - | TRBV12-3/TRBV12-4 | CASRRTGPLGYTF | TGTGCCAGCAGGAGGACAGGGCCTCTCGGCTACACCTTC
TRBJ1-2 | - | - | TRBV28 | CASSFRFYGYTF | TGTGCCAGCAGTTTCCGTTTCTATGGCTACACCTTC
TRBJ1-2 | - | - | TRBV5-4 | CASSLLGGAGGYTF | TGTGCCAGCAGCTTGCTTGGGGGCGCAGGGGGCTACACCTTC
TRBJ2-7 | TRBD1 | - | TRBV6-2/TRBV6-3 | CASSPGGTGRNEQYF | TGTGCCAGCAGTCCAGGGGGGACAGGGAGAAACGAGCAGTACTTC
TRBJ2-3 | TRBD2 | - | TRBV28 | CASSLHGLAGVVLETDTQYF | TGTGCCAGCAGTTTACACGGACTAGCGGGAGTGGTTCTTGAGACAGATACGCAGTATTTT
TRBJ2-5 | - | - | TRBV9 | CASSVAPGMETQYF | TGTGCCAGCAGCGTAGCCCCGGGAATGGAGACCCAGTACTTC
TRBJ2-1 | TRBD2 | - | TRBV4-2 | CASSQDSASGIFNEQFF | TGTGCCAGCAGCCAAGATTCGGCTAGCGGGATCTTCAATGAGCAGTTCTTC
TRBJ2-7 | - | - | TRBV5-4 | CASRPDIGAREQYF | TGTGCCAGCCGACCCGACATAGGGGCGCGAGAGCAGTACTTC
TRBJ2-7 | TRBD2 | - | TRBV6-2/TRBV6-3 | CASSYSGTSGDYEQYF | TGTGCCAGCAGTTACTCGGGGACTAGCGGCGACTACGAGCAGTACTTC
TRBJ1-2 | - | - | TRBV2 | CASSVGGFSYGYTF | TGTGCCAGCAGTGTAGGGGGTTTTTCCTATGGCTACACCTTC
TRBJ2-5 | - | - | TRBV5-1 | CASSLALQGGETQYF | TGCGCCAGCAGCTTGGCGCTACAGGGTGGGGAGACCCAGTACTTC
TRBJ1-1 | - | - | TRBV19 | CASSPPTLSTEAFF | TGTGCCAGTAGTCCCCCTACCTTGAGCACTGAAGCTTTCTTT
TRBJ2-2 | TRBD2 | - | TRBV5-1 | CASSAGLAGGPGELFF | TGCGCCAGCAGCGCCGGACTAGCGGGGGGGCCCGGGGAGCTGTTTTTT
TRBJ1-2 | TRBD1 | - | TRBV5-4 | CASRLLGGDYGYTF | TGTGCCAGCAGACTACTAGGGGGCGACTATGGCTACACCTTC
TRBJ2-7 | - | - | TRBV2 | CASSYSYEQYF | TGTGCCAGCAGTTATTCCTACGAGCAGTACTTC
TRBJ1-2 | - | - | TRBV14 | CASSQEPGWGYTF | TGTGCCAGCAGCCAAGAACCGGGGTGGGGCTACACCTTC
TRBJ2-3 | TRBD2 | - | TRBV5-1 | CASTPGTSGRADTQYF | TGCGCCAGCACCCCCGGTACTAGCGGGAGGGCAGATACGCAGTATTTT
TRBJ1-1 | - | - | TRBV7-3 | CASSPGWNTEAFF | TGTGCCAGCAGCCCGGGGTGGAACACTGAAGCTTTCTTT
TRBJ2-1 | - | - | TRBV28 | CASTEGEVDEQFF | TGTGCCAGCACCGAGGGAGAGGTCGATGAGCAGTTCTTC
TRBJ2-1 | TRBD1 | - | TRBV15 | CATSREQGVLNEQFF | TGTGCCACCAGCAGAGAACAGGGGGTTTTGAATGAGCAGTTCTTC
TRBJ1-1 | - | - | TRBV19 | CASSIVGLTEAFF | TGTGCCAGTAGTATCGTGGGACTTACAGAAGCTTTCTTT
TRBJ1-4 | - | - | TRBV2 | CATSRGVGEKLFF | TGTGCCACGTCGCGGGGGGTAGGTGAAAAACTGTTTTTT
TRBJ2-3 | TRBD1 | - | TRBV2 | CASSWTGDADTQYF | TGTGCCAGCAGTTGGACAGGGGACGCAGATACGCAGTATTTT
TRBJ1-4 | TRBD1 | - | TRBV28 | CASSFRGQLNEKLFF | TGTGCCAGCAGTTTTAGGGGACAGCTAAATGAAAAACTGTTTTTT
TRBJ1-3 | - | few | TRBV2 | CASSERRQGTGNTIYF | TGTGCCAGCAGTGAGAGGCGTCAGGGCACTGGAAACACCATATATTTT
TRBJ2-2 | - | - | TRBV7-9 | CASSLVSNTGELFF | TGTGCCAGCAGCTTAGTCAGTAACACCGGGGAGCTGTTTTTT
TRBJ2-5 | - | - | TRBV6-1 | CASSERVLASETQYF | TGTGCCAGCAGTGAACGGGTACTAGCATCTGAGACCCAGTACTTC
TRBJ1-2 | - | - | TRBV28 | CASSYRVTGYTF | TGTGCCAGCAGTTACAGGGTGACCGGCTACACCTTC
TRBJ1-4 | - | - | TRBV27 | CASSFIAGKLFF | TGTGCCAGCAGTTTTATTGCGGGAAAACTGTTTTTT
TRBJ2-5 | TRBD1 | - | TRBV7-9 | CASSPGTGVLETQYF | TGTGCCAGCAGCCCCGGGACAGGGGTTTTGGAGACCCAGTACTTC
TRBJ2-2 | - | - | TRBV9 | CASSGPWVRGTGELFF | TGTGCCAGCAGCGGACCATGGGTTAGGGGAACGGGGGAGCTGTTTTTT
TRBJ2-1 | TRBD2 | - | TRBV19 | CASSTTSGGANEQFF | TGTGCCAGTAGTACAACTAGCGGGGGGGCCAATGAGCAGTTCTTC
TRBJ1-1 | TRBD1 | - | TRBV5-4 | CASSLGAGTGTHTEAFF | TGTGCCAGCAGCTTGGGCGCCGGGACAGGGACCCACACTGAAGCTTTCTTT
TRBJ2-1 | - | - | TRBV18 | CASSLGAYNEQFF | TGTGCCAGCTCCTTAGGGGCTTACAATGAGCAGTTCTTC
TRBJ2-1 | - | once | TRBV19 | CASSEQGPSSYNEQFF | TGTGCCAGTAGTGAACAGGGTCCGAGCTCCTACAATGAGCAGTTCTTC
TRBJ2-3 | TRBD1 | - | TRBV5-8 | CASSLMGQALDTQYF | TGTGCCAGCAGCTTGATGGGACAGGCGTTAGATACGCAGTATTTT
TRBJ1-5 | TRBD1 | once | TRBV27 | CASSFSNRGGQPQHF | TGTGCCAGCAGTTTCTCCAACAGGGGGGGTCAGCCCCAGCATTTT
TRBJ1-6 | - | - | TRBV28 | CASAGTRDNNNSPLHF | TGTGCCAGCGCAGGAACCCGGGACAATAATAATTCACCCCTCCACTTT
TRBJ2-2 | TRBD1 | - | TRBV11-2 | CASSLNRGPLRTGELFF | TGTGCCAGCAGCTTAAACAGGGGACCACTCAGGACCGGGGAGCTGTTTTTT
TRBJ2-5 | - | - | TRBV3-1/TRBV3-2 | CASSPTDQETQYF | TGTGCCAGCAGCCCGACTGACCAAGAGACCCAGTACTTC
TRBJ1-3 | - | - | TRBV28 | CASSSRNTGNTIYF | TGTGCCAGCAGTTCCCGAAACACTGGAAACACCATATATTTT